The 24 T cell receptor beta chains in this list originate from one sample, sequenced in a study of CD8+CD57+ T cells in acquired aplastic anemia. For CDR3 and TCR beta VDJ profiling, genomic DNA was the template used. TCRdb independently ran MiXCR on the reads; one entry per CDR3 protein. This repertoire shows 150,000 to 200,000 distinct CDR3 sequences, less than 50% found once; its top ten account for roughly 2%. All patients picked for sequencing had shown, by flow cytometry, an expansion of CD8+CD57+ cells. The sequenced sample was sorted CD4+, CD8+, or CD8+CD57+ T cells (not recorded which) from PBMCs. These receptors all stem from a human donor with aplastic anemia.

This clonotype was seen just once. At one of its ends the junction is not consistent with the germline gene, which may arise from a read error. V gene TRBV10-3 combines with J gene TRBJ1-6, with 9 nucleotides matching TRBD1. Germline V gene lookup returns CDR1 ENHRY and CDR2 SYGVKD. This CDR3 spans 15 amino acids. The CDR3, as DNA: TGTGCCATCAGTGAGTCCGGACAGGGGACAGCCCCCTCTTCATTT. Translating it yields CAISESGQGTAPSSF.

This clonotype was observed many times. The J gene is TRBJ1-4, the V gene TRBV6-5, with D unclear. CDR3 size: 15 residues. Trimming cost V 3 bases and J 7 bases, with 15 bases left between them. CDR1 and CDR2 from the germline V gene are MNHEY and SVGAGI. CDR3 loop: CASSYGPGLGEKLFF. The CDR3 bases are TGTGCCAGCAGTTATGGCCCAGGTCTAGGTGAAAAACTGTTTTTT.

This clonotype showed up many times. V gene TRBV5-5 combines with J gene TRBJ2-7; D is uncertain. There are 16 residues in the CDR3. Looked up from germline, CDR1 is SGHKS and CDR2 is YYEKEE (reference sequence). V dropped 1 base and J dropped 0 bases, with 14 bases sitting between them. The chain's CDR3 is CASSLRVAVRSYEQYF. CDR3 DNA: TGTGCCAGCAGCTTGAGGGTAGCCGTGCGCTCCTACGAGCAGTACTTC.

This clonotype was detected a few times. A much larger clonotype is one base distant, so this may be a read error. The CDR3 region has the DNA TGCAGTGCCAAGACGAGATTCGATTACAATGGGCAGTTCTTC. As protein: CSAKTRFDYNGQFF. The rearrangement joins TRBV20-1 to TRBJ2-1; D is ambiguous. Looked up from germline, CDR1 is DFQATT and CDR2 is SNEGSKA (reference sequence). This CDR3 contains 14 residues.

The V call is TRBV29-1, the J call TRBJ1-2; D is unclear. V lost 6 bases and J 2 bases, leaving 7 bases between the germline ends. There are 11 residues in the CDR3. Germline loops: CDR1 SQVTM, CDR2 ANQGSEA. The CDR3 protein is CSVDVNYGYTF. In DNA, the CDR3 is TGCAGCGTGGACGTGAACTATGGCTACACCTTC.

Points on this clonotype: A clone one base away is much larger, so this may be a read error. V is TRBV12-3 or TRBV12-4 and J is TRBJ1-2; 8 bases line up with TRBD1. The CDR3 sequence is 13 residues long. The CDR3 DNA reads TGTGCCAGCGGTTTAGGACAGGGTCATGGCTACACCTTC. Translating it yields CASGLGQGHGYTF.

This clonotype has a count of ten or more. The rearrangement links TRBV20-1 to TRBJ2-3, with 8 bases identical to TRBD2. V was clipped by 6 bases and J by 1 base; unmatched bases: 6. The CDR3 sequence is 14 residues long. The germline gives CDR1 DFQATT, CDR2 SNEGSKA (reference sequence). The CDR3, as DNA: TGCAGTGCGCCTAGCGGGCCGCGCACAGATACGCAGTATTTT. Translation: CSAPSGPRTDTQYF.

This chain links TRBV7-2 with TRBJ2-7; 9 bases match TRBD1. This CDR3 is 14 amino acids long. The J segment lost 6 bases and the V segment lost 5 bases, leaving 8 bases of the junction unmatched. Germline V gene lookup returns CDR1 SGHTA and CDR2 FQGNSA. For the CDR3, the DNA is TGTGCCAGCAGCCCAGGGACAGGGCCTTCCGAGCAGTACTTC. Encoded protein: CASSPGTGPSEQYF.

This clonotype came up a few times. The chain joins TRBV15 to TRBJ2-1, with TRBD2 identical over 7 bases. The CDR3 covers 14 residues. From germline, CDR1 is LNHNV and CDR2 YYDKDF (reference sequence). Unmatched junction bases numbered 4, after V lost 8 bases and J lost 0 bases. The CDR3 reads CATGRGSSYNEQFF. Written as DNA, the CDR3 is TGTGCCACCGGGAGGGGCAGCTCCTACAATGAGCAGTTCTTC.

The table lists this clonotype with a few counts. The rearrangement links TRBV10-3 to TRBJ2-1; 7 bases align to TRBD2. Germline CDR1 ENHRY, CDR2 SYGVKD. This CDR3 has 13 amino acids. Losses at the gene ends were 8 bases for V and 4 bases for J; bases not matched to a gene: 5. CDR3 in amino acids: CAIWGSGYNEQFF. The CDR3 bases are TGTGCCATCTGGGGTAGCGGGTACAATGAGCAGTTCTTC.

This CDR3 is CASSLRAQPQHF. DNA for the CDR3: TGTGCCAGCAGCCTCAGGGCTCAGCCCCAGCATTTT. The rearrangement joins TRBV5-6 to TRBJ1-5; maybe TRBD1 (5 bases). V gave up 4 bases and J gave up 6 bases, with 8 bases separating them. In germline, CDR1 is SGHDT, CDR2 YYEEEE. The CDR3 is made up of 12 amino acids.

This clonotype showed up just once. The chain combines TRBV10-2 with TRBJ2-2, with D possibly matching TRBD2 (6 bases). Per germline, CDR1 WSHSY and CDR2 SAAADI. The CDR3 consists of 16 residues. Between the trimmed V and J ends, which lost 7 bases and 6 bases, there was a span of 21 bases. The CDR3 bases are TGCGCCAGCAATGGTGGGGCAGGCGGGATGGCCGGGGAGCTGTTTTTT. It translates to CASNGGAGGMAGELFF.

Comments on this clonotype: A read error may produce the germline difference seen at one junction end. This chain connects TRBV29-1 to TRBJ2-7; D may be TRBD2 (5 bases). Germline values: CDR1 SQVTM, CDR2 ANQGSEA. This CDR3 is built from 9 residues. The CDR3 DNA reads as TGCAGCCCCCTCTTTGGGAGTGACTTC. It is translated as CSPLFGSDF.

The chain is built from TRBV28 and TRBJ2-3; D is possibly TRBD2 (6 bases). This CDR3 region has 14 residues. Germline V gives CDR1 MDHEN, CDR2 SYDVKM. V lost 5 bases and J 4 bases, leaving 13 bases between the germline ends. The CDR3 sequence is CASSPGGVADTQYF. The CDR3 nucleotides are TGTGCCAGCAGTCCCGGGGGTGTCGCAGATACGCAGTATTTT.

This rearrangement joins TRBV6-5 to TRBJ2-5; no clear D. The CDR3 has 14 amino acids. Trimming took off 0 bases at V and 8 bases at J, with 13 bases between the two ends. The germline CDR1 and CDR2 sequences are MNHEY and SVGAGI. The CDR3 DNA reads as TGTGCCAGCAGTTACTCTCAGTCATTGGATACCCAGTACTTC. This sequence encodes CASSYSQSLDTQYF.

A word on this clonotype: This may come from a read error, since a much larger clone is one base off. This is likely a read error, given that the CDR3 carries no conserved phenylalanine or tryptophan at its end. V and J are TRBV12-3 or TRBV12-4 and TRBJ1-1, with 8 bases matching TRBD1. Unmatched junction bases numbered 5, after V lost 5 bases and J lost 3 bases. This CDR3 is 14 amino acids long. This chain's CDR3 is CASSPGTGDTEAFL. CDR3 coding DNA: TGTGCCAGCAGTCCCGGGACAGGAGACACTGAAGCTTTCCTT.

This clonotype was recorded a few times. CDR3 DNA sequence: TGCGCCAGCAGACCTGGGACAGAAACCTACAATGAGCAGTTCTTC. Translation gives CASRPGTETYNEQFF. The rearrangement links TRBV5-1 to TRBJ2-1; 7 nucleotides match TRBD1. Trimming removed 5 bases from V and 2 bases from J; junction bases left unmatched: 7. The CDR3 spans 15 residues. The germline CDR1 and CDR2 sequences are SGHRS and YFSETQ.

The CDR3 loop reads CASRQGVGNTIYF. The CDR3 bases are TGTGCCAGCAGACAGGGAGTTGGAAACACCATATATTTT. The chain joins TRBV2 to TRBJ1-3; a weak D match, TRBD1 (6 bases). This CDR3 spans 13 amino acids. CDR1 is SNHLY and CDR2 is FYNNEI in the germline V gene. The V end was cut by 6 bases, the J end by 3 bases, with 9 bases between.

The count of this clonotype is one. The rearrangement uses TRBV10-3 and TRBJ2-5; D is possibly TRBD2 (5 bases). V was cut by 2 bases and J by 2 bases, with 24 bases left in between. Per germline, CDR1 ENHRY and CDR2 SYGVKD. The CDR3 covers 19 residues. This CDR3 is CAISETSLDSFNSQETQYF. The DNA of the CDR3 is TGTGCCATCAGTGAGACTAGTCTCGACTCTTTTAATTCGCAAGAGACCCAGTACTTC.

This clonotype was observed a single time. With a much larger clone just one base away, this may be a read error. This chain joins TRBV7-2 and TRBJ2-5; 11 bases fit TRBD2. Germline CDR1 SGHTA, CDR2 FQGNSA. With V trimmed by 8 bases and J by 7 bases, 9 bases remained unmatched. The CDR3 is 14 residues long. The CDR3 bases are TGTGCCAGCGGCCTTACTAGCGGGAGAGGGACCCAGTACTTC. It specifies CASGLTSGRGTQYF.

The rearrangement uses TRBV10-3 and TRBJ1-2, with D possibly being TRBD1 (5 bases). The CDR3 sequence is 15 residues long. CDR1 and CDR2 from the germline V gene are ENHRY and SYGVKD. With 0 bases removed from V and 4 bases from J, the gap between germline ends came to 12 bases. CDR3 sequence reads: CAISESRGDGYGYTF. For the CDR3, the DNA is TGTGCCATCAGTGAGTCGCGGGGGGATGGCTATGGCTACACCTTC.

Worth noting for this clonotype: The junction shows a germline mismatch at one end, possibly a read error. The rearrangement links TRBV5-1 to TRBJ2-1; 10 bases fit TRBD2. Per germline, CDR1 SGHRS and CDR2 YFSETQ. The length of the CDR3 is 17 residues. DNA for the CDR3: TGCGCCAGCAGCTTAGGAGGTAGCGGGGGGCAGTACAGTGAGCAGTTCTTC. Amino acid sequence: CASSLGGSGGQYSEQFF.

This chain links TRBV29-1 with TRBJ2-7, with 10 bases identical to TRBD2. J lost 3 bases, V lost 0 bases, and 5 bases had no gene match. Germline V lookup: CDR1 SQVTM, CDR2 ANQGSEA. The CDR3 is 15 residues long. Here the CDR3 reads CSVEDITSGNYEQYF. The CDR3 nucleotides are TGCAGCGTTGAAGATATTACTAGCGGGAACTACGAGCAGTACTTC.

On this clonotype itself: A much larger clonotype is one base distant, so this may be a read error. The V gene is TRBV19, the J gene TRBJ1-4, with no clear D. The germline V gene encodes CDR1 LNHDA and CDR2 SQIVND (reference sequence). The CDR3 is 15 amino acids. The CDR3 region has the DNA TGTGCCAGTAGTCCCCCGACTCTAACTAATGAAAGACTGTTTTTT. Translating gives CASSPPTLTNERLFF.